This T cell receptor beta chain was observed in a study of shared clonotypes between healthy human individuals (TCRdb year 2020). Looking at the study overall: The cohort included three men and a couple of women between 18 and 49 years of age. Per donor, three plates each were used for CD4 naive and CD4 memory, two for CD8 naive, and one for CD8 memory. Blood TCR repertoires of five healthy adults were deeply sequenced to estimate repertoire size and the extent of clonotype sharing between individuals. Libraries were prepared and TCR repertoires were sequenced by different laboratories using diverse techniques, in order to increase sequencing depth and limit assay-specific biases. Leukapheresis yielded between about 0.94 and 9 billion PBMCs per donor.

Using the deep immunoSEQ assay, multiplex PCR amplified TCR CDR3 regions from genomic DNA. Genomic DNA extracted from each cell subset was distributed evenly over all wells of several immunoSEQ 96-well plates, and each plate served as one replicate. For sorted subsets, about 0.2 ug genomic DNA, equal to 30,000 to 35,000 T cell genomes, was loaded into each replicate PCR. Purified libraries were measured with a Qubit 3.0 fluorometer, size-checked on a Bioanalyzer 2100, and measured again with the KAPA Library Quantification kit. Every immunoSEQ 96-well plate was sequenced on a dedicated single-read 150-cycle Illumina NextSeq 550 flow cell. Per the original workflow: The immunoSEQ output contained only junctional sequences without quality scores, so filtering could not match that applied to full-length reads. To assign V/J genes and CDR3, sequences were annotated using PyIR, a Python wrapper for IgBLAST v1.9, with IMGT germline references. Reads were filtered out if the reads had weak V/J assignments (E-value above 1e-6), no CDR3, stop codons, out-of-frame junctions, or ambiguous translated residues. V3J clonotypes were defined by identical inferred V gene, J gene, and CDR3 amino acid sequence. To compute the percentage overlap between repertoires, the number of shared unique clonotypes was divided by the size of the smaller repertoire. Richness of each repertoire was evaluated using RTK rarefaction, the Chao1 estimator, and Recon v2.1 estimates of unobserved clonotypes. For all TCRbeta clonotypes obtained by the gDNA method from four donors, generation probabilities were computed with OLGA. Here the immuneACCESS table is served through TCRdb, limited to in-frame sequences with V and J called. Missing clones are a known gap in these copies; in checked studies unresolved V genes cover under half, and the rest lacks a known reason. V, J and clone size are those of that table, while D and trimming were read from the DNA. The sample contains some 2,000,000 clones, 85% to 95% of them found a single time. The ten largest account for 0.1% to 0.15% of the sample.

Healthy HIV-negative adults with no recently reported acute infections or vaccinations were included as donors. Every donor was a Caucasian adult residing in Nashville, Tennessee, USA. Magnetic negative selection was used to enrich CD4+ T cells, after which naive cells were positively selected on CD45RA and the negative fraction became the memory subset. After blood collection by leukapheresis, PBMCs were isolated using Ficoll-Histopaque density gradient centrifugation and then cryopreserved in the vapor phase of liquid nitrogen. Analytical flow cytometry was used to check the purity and quantity of each magnetically sorted T cell population. Genomic DNA was isolated from each sorted fraction and quantified by UV absorbance on a Nanodrop 2000c. Note on this clone: Its antigen remains unidentified. Per-base qualities were not stored, and no clone one base away is much larger.

On the study overall, not on this receptor specifically: Because the study included a small number of donors, the genetic and exposure-history diversity represented was limited. Incomplete sequencing was indicated by rarefaction of sorted-subset datasets, despite the large sequencing depth. Higher generation probabilities were observed for clonotypes shared by all four sorted-subset donors than for non-shared clonotypes. Pairwise subsampling indicated that sequencing depth was expected to affect the degree of clonotype sharing among donors. Across a few donors, 4.5% to 6.5% of naive CD4, approximately 3.5% of naive CD8, 2% to 2.5% of memory CD4, and approximately 0.42% of memory CD8 clonotypes were shared. Only blood was sampled, and tissue TCR repertoires likely differ from those in blood. Naive subsets generally had larger estimated clonotype richness than memory subsets did.

The CDR3 sequence holds 14 residues, the cysteine and phenylalanine included. Just the 42-base CDR3 DNA is kept, in frame starting at base 1. CDR1 and CDR2 are drawn from the germline V gene: MNHNS, SASEGT. V gives up 1 base and J gives up 2 bases, and the segment between their germline ends measures 9 bases. The receptor was isolated from a man younger than 35 in good health. This chain joins TRBV6-1 to TRBJ2-7; the D gene is not confidently resolved. The sample was naive CD4+ T cells sorted from blood. Interpreted using the paper, the cell subset or site label stands for: CD45RA+ positively selected. The DNA sequence reads TGTGCCAGCAGTGAAGGGATACTCACCTACGAGCAGTACTTC. It codes for CASSEGILTYEQYF.